This T cell receptor beta chain was sequenced in a study of siplizumab effects on memory and regulatory T cells. General study points: Proliferating siplizumab-cultured Tregs lacked confirmed suppressive function.

Generated by immunoSEQ multiplex PCR, the TCRdb table keeps only in-frame clones and is missing some. The repertoire holds about 100,000 clones, roughly 94% seen once, with approximately 0.66% in the top ten. On this clone itself: Its antigen is currently unknown.

This CDR3 comprises 17 residues. Sequenced material: Tregs sorted from blood. The chain is built from TRBV1 and TRBJ2-4; TRBD2 reflects the table's D call only, with no check against the DNA. TRBV1 is designated a pseudogene. This clonotype was sampled from a human donor in good health. The CDR3: CTSSQGSGSDAKNIQYF. In nucleotides, the CDR3 is TGCACCAGCAGCCAGGGTAGCGGGAGTGATGCCAAAAACATTCAGTACTTC.